The TCR beta chain under discussion was sequenced for a study of Ad26.COV2.S vaccination and SARS-CoV-2 variants. In the study overall: The donor belonged to the COV1001 Ad26.COV2.S trial arm. Study-wide results and caveats: Reported findings describe substantial breadth in spike-specific CD8+ and CD4+ T cell responses following vaccination.

Trimming pared 3 bases from V and 0 bases from J, leaving 12 bases between. Germline assignment: CDR1 SGHVS and CDR2 FNYEAQ. The CDR3 sequence is 16 residues long. Data came from immunoSEQ multiplex PCR; TCRdb stores just in-frame clones and leaves some out. The repertoire holds roughly 680,000 clones, approximately 88% seen once, with 1.5% in the top ten. A word on this clone: Its cognate antigen is unknown.

Stated treatment: around 19 received Ad26.COV2.S at low or high dose, single or two shots; about 5 received placebo; per-sample allocation not given. Material that was analyzed had been drawn on day 63 after the first vaccine or placebo injection. Donation came from an adult in Boston who was aged 18-55 years. Ad26 vector vaccine expressed Wuhan-strain SARS-CoV-2 spike. The sequence came from a person aged 18 to 65 who received the Ad26.COV2.S COVID-19 vaccine or a placebo. The specimen comprised peripheral blood, sampled in a trial of Ad26.COV2.S vaccine versus placebo. This chain joins TRBV7-6 and TRBJ2-1, with TRBD1 as a possible D gene (6 bases). The CDR3 sequence is CASSFALDSSYNEQFF. The CDR3, as DNA: TGTGCCAGCAGCTTCGCCTTGGACAGCTCCTACAATGAGCAGTTCTTC. The entire variable domain, with the rest obtained from reference TRBV7-6 and TRBJ2-1, is as follows: GAGVSQSPRYKVTKRGQDVALRCDPISGHVSLYWYRQALGQGPEFLTYFNYEAQQDKSGLPNDRFSAERPEGSISTLTIQRTEQRDSAMYRCASSFALDSSYNEQFFGPGTRLTVL.